Listed below are T cell receptor beta chains from one sample, sequenced in a study of T cell responses to AZD1222 COVID-19 vaccine. The method was immunoSEQ multiplex PCR; TCRdb's version includes in-frame clones alone and lacks a portion of them. Of tens of thousands of clones detected, around 81% appear once; the ten largest clones hold roughly 25%. Specimen: peripheral blood, collected 28 days after the second AZD1222 dose. These receptors were obtained from an adult who received the AZD1222 COVID-19 vaccine. Each CDR3 is given with its conserved first and last residue. D genes are given only for firm matches. Clone size is stated in some rows and not others, as once, few, many or a class when expanded.

j_call: TRBJ2-3
d_call: TRBD2
clone_size: NA
cdr3_length: 17
v_call: TRBV18
cdr3_nt: TGTGCCAGCTCACCACCTTTGGCGGGAGGAAGCACAGATACGCAGTATTTT
cdr3_aa: CASSPPLAGGSTDTQYF

j_call: TRBJ2-1
d_call: NA
clone_size: NA
cdr3_length: 14
v_call: TRBV27
cdr3_nt: TGTGCCAGCAGTTTGTTCCAACTGCGAGGGGAGCAGTTCTTC
cdr3_aa: CASSLFQLRGEQFF

j_call: TRBJ2-3
d_call: TRBD2
clone_size: NA
cdr3_length: 18
v_call: TRBV19
cdr3_nt: TGTGCCAGTAGCTATTCTAGGACTAGCGGGTTCAGCACAGATACGCAGTATTTT
cdr3_aa: CASSYSRTSGFSTDTQYF

j_call: TRBJ1-2
d_call: NA
clone_size: once
cdr3_length: 16
v_call: TRBV2
cdr3_nt: TGTGCCAGCAGCTCCCCACCAACATTAGCTAACTATGGCTACACCTTC
cdr3_aa: CASSSPPTLANYGYTF

j_call: TRBJ2-3
d_call: TRBD2
clone_size: NA
cdr3_length: 16
v_call: TRBV7-9
cdr3_nt: TGTGCCAGCAGGGGGACTAGCGGGACTAGCACAGATACGCAGTATTTT
cdr3_aa: CASRGTSGTSTDTQYF

j_call: TRBJ2-3
d_call: TRBD2
clone_size: NA
cdr3_length: 15
v_call: TRBV5-1
cdr3_nt: TGCGCCAGCAGCTTGAGAGTAGCGGGAACAGATACGCAGTATTTT
cdr3_aa: CASSLRVAGTDTQYF

j_call: TRBJ1-4
d_call: TRBD1
clone_size: NA
cdr3_length: 15
v_call: TRBV19
cdr3_nt: TGTGCCAGTAGTCCTACGGACAGGGACCTTGAAAAACTGTTTTTT
cdr3_aa: CASSPTDRDLEKLFF

j_call: TRBJ2-7
d_call: NA
clone_size: NA
cdr3_length: 14
v_call: TRBV7-3
cdr3_nt: TGTGCCAGCAGCTTTGCAGGGAGGACCTCCGAGCAGTACTTC
cdr3_aa: CASSFAGRTSEQYF

j_call: TRBJ2-7
d_call: TRBD2
clone_size: once
cdr3_length: 15
v_call: TRBV27
cdr3_nt: TGTGCCAGCAGTACCCCAGCGGGAGGAACCTACGAGCAGTACTTC
cdr3_aa: CASSTPAGGTYEQYF

j_call: TRBJ1-1
d_call: NA
clone_size: NA
cdr3_length: 13
v_call: TRBV15
cdr3_nt: TGTGCCACCAGCAGAGATATGGAAACTGAAGCTTTCTTT
cdr3_aa: CATSRDMETEAFF

j_call: TRBJ2-7
d_call: TRBD1
clone_size: NA
cdr3_length: 15
v_call: TRBV7-3
cdr3_nt: TGTGCCAGCAGCTCATACTCCGGGACAGCCTACGAGCAGTACTTC
cdr3_aa: CASSSYSGTAYEQYF

j_call: TRBJ1-5
d_call: NA
clone_size: NA
cdr3_length: 17
v_call: TRBV28
cdr3_nt: TGTGCCAGTCGGGGGCTGGGGGCGACATTCTCCCCCCAGCCCCAGCATTTT
cdr3_aa: CASRGLGATFSPQPQHF

j_call: TRBJ1-4
d_call: NA
clone_size: NA
cdr3_length: 14
v_call: TRBV27
cdr3_nt: TGTGCCAGCAGTTTACAAGGGCTTAATGAAAAACTGTTTTTT
cdr3_aa: CASSLQGLNEKLFF

j_call: TRBJ2-1
d_call: TRBD2
clone_size: NA
cdr3_length: 15
v_call: TRBV20-1
cdr3_nt: TGCAGTGCTAGTGGTCGGGAGGGCCTTTGGAATGAGCAGTTCTTC
cdr3_aa: CSASGREGLWNEQFF

j_call: TRBJ1-4
d_call: NA
clone_size: NA
cdr3_length: 15
v_call: TRBV7-9
cdr3_nt: TGTGCCAGCAGCTTCGCGAGGGACCTGAATGAAAAACTGTTTTTT
cdr3_aa: CASSFARDLNEKLFF

j_call: TRBJ2-7
d_call: NA
clone_size: few
cdr3_length: 15
v_call: TRBV27
cdr3_nt: TGTGCCAGCAGTCCCGGCGAACCCGGTCGCTACGAGCAGTACTTC
cdr3_aa: CASSPGEPGRYEQYF

j_call: TRBJ2-7
d_call: NA
clone_size: NA
cdr3_length: 14
v_call: TRBV5-5
cdr3_nt: TGTGCCAGCAGCTTGGCCCCGGGCGGGCCGGGGGAGTACTTC
cdr3_aa: CASSLAPGGPGEYF